The rows below give T cell receptor beta chains drawn from one sample of a study of radiation and T cells in renal cell carcinoma. The repertoire was sequenced with immunoSEQ multiplex PCR; TCRdb's copy has only in-frame clones and lacks some. Of some 120,000 clones in the sample, approximately 78% were seen once. This specimen consisted of blood, obtained from a patient whose treatment included radiotherapy and nephrectomy. These receptors all come from a woman aged 60-70 years with renal cell carcinoma. The CDR3 runs from the conserved cysteine through the conserved F or W. A D gene is named only where the DNA matches it firmly. Not all rows give a size; the values are once, few, many and, for expanded clones, a class.

size,J,V,D,CDR3,DNA
.,TRBJ1-1,TRBV10-1,.,CASSVRLNTEAFF,TGCGCCAGCAGTGTCCGATTGAACACTGAAGCTTTCTTT
once,TRBJ1-1,TRBV28,.,CASSSERLMNTEAFF,TGTGCCAGCAGTTCAGAACGGCTGATGAACACTGAAGCTTTCTTT
once,TRBJ2-7,TRBV18,.,CASSMAGGSYEQYF,TGTGCCAGCTCAATGGCGGGCGGCTCCTACGAGCAGTACTTC
.,TRBJ1-6,TRBV19,TRBD1,CASQPGQGGGSPLHF,TGTGCCAGTCAACCCGGACAGGGAGGGGGATCACCCCTCCACTTT
few,TRBJ2-2,TRBV9,.,CASSATGRGGELFF,TGTGCCAGCAGCGCTACGGGGCGGGGCGGGGAGCTGTTTTTT
.,TRBJ2-5,TRBV5-1,TRBD1,CASSAQTGGWETQYF,TGCGCCAGCAGCGCCCAGACAGGGGGCTGGGAGACCCAGTACTTC
.,TRBJ1-6,TRBV28,.,CASSLASVHSPLHF,TGTGCCAGCAGTTTAGCCTCGGTTCATTCACCCCTCCACTTT
.,TRBJ2-2,TRBV28,.,CASSLLVGASRTGELFF,TGTGCCAGCAGTTTATTGGTCGGGGCTTCCCGGACCGGGGAGCTGTTTTTT
.,TRBJ1-1,TRBV6-5,.,CASSYGTLNTEAFF,TGTGCCAGCAGTTACGGGACACTGAACACTGAAGCTTTCTTT
once,TRBJ1-2,TRBV28,.,CASSFGQGNYGYTF,TGTGCCAGCAGTTTCGGGCAGGGGAACTATGGCTACACCTTC
.,TRBJ1-1,TRBV18,TRBD1,CASSPSTGAFSEAFF,TGTGCCAGCTCACCGTCTACAGGGGCTTTTTCTGAAGCTTTCTTT
.,TRBJ2-4,TRBV7-2,.,CASSFTTVSENIQYF,TGTGCCAGCAGCTTCACTACCGTTTCGGAAAACATTCAGTACTTC
.,TRBJ2-5,TRBV19,.,CASSSLGETQYF,TGTGCCAGTAGTTCCCTGGGGGAGACCCAGTACTTC
.,TRBJ2-3,TRBV4-2,TRBD2,CASSQGAGGTDTQYF,TGTGCCAGCAGCCAAGGAGCGGGGGGCACAGATACGCAGTATTTT
many,TRBJ2-7,TRBV2,.,CASRLERTYEQYF,TGTGCCAGCAGACTAGAAAGGACCTACGAGCAGTACTTC
.,TRBJ1-1,TRBV28,.,CASGGGWNTEAFF,TGTGCCAGCGGCGGGGGCTGGAACACTGAAGCTTTCTTT
.,TRBJ1-2,TRBV5-4,TRBD1,CASSLRDRRGYTF,TGTGCCAGCAGCTTGCGGGACAGGAGAGGCTACACCTTC
few,TRBJ2-2,TRBV7-9,.,CASTGGATNTGELFF,TGTGCCAGTACAGGGGGGGCGACGAACACCGGGGAGCTGTTTTTT
few,TRBJ1-6,TRBV28,.,CASSPPSSGIDNSPLHF,TGTGCCAGCAGTCCCCCCTCCTCCGGGATCGATAATTCACCCCTCCACTTT
.,TRBJ2-7,TRBV27,.,CASSGGGDEQYF,TGTGCCAGCAGCGGTGGGGGCGACGAGCAGTACTTC
.,TRBJ1-5,TRBV9,.,CASSVQENQPQHF,TGTGCCAGCAGCGTGCAAGAAAACCAGCCCCAGCATTTT
.,TRBJ1-2,TRBV9,TRBD1,CASSLGQGLYGYTF,TGTGCCAGCAGCCTAGGACAGGGTCTCTATGGCTACACCTTC
.,TRBJ2-7,TRBV11-2,.,CASSFRIESSYEQYF,TGTGCCAGCAGCTTTCGCATAGAAAGCTCCTACGAGCAGTACTTC
.,TRBJ2-1,TRBV7-9,TRBD1,CASSFSIGQGVYNEQFF,TGTGCCAGCAGCTTCAGTATTGGGCAGGGGGTTTACAATGAGCAGTTCTTC
.,TRBJ1-2,TRBV5-1,.,CASSELGDYGYTF,TGCGCCAGCAGCGAGTTAGGGGACTATGGCTACACCTTC
few,TRBJ2-7,TRBV7-2,.,CASSLSRAATEQYF,TGTGCCAGCAGCTTAAGTAGAGCGGCGACCGAGCAGTACTTC
.,TRBJ2-7,TRBV2,TRBD1,CATQQGVAYEQYF,TGTGCCACCCAACAGGGGGTCGCCTACGAGCAGTACTTC
.,TRBJ1-5,TRBV28,.,CASNKDLGHQPQHF,TGTGCCAGCAATAAGGACTTGGGACATCAGCCCCAGCATTTT
.,TRBJ1-6,TRBV6-5,.,CASSYSGQYNSPLHF,TGTGCCAGCAGTTACTCCGGGCAGTATAATTCACCCCTCCACTTT
few,TRBJ2-1,TRBV28,.,CATRYNEQFF,TGTGCCACCCGATACAATGAGCAGTTCTTC
.,TRBJ1-1,TRBV28,.,CASSLYQGPNTEAFF,TGTGCCAGCAGTTTATATCAGGGGCCGAACACTGAAGCTTTCTTT
.,TRBJ2-5,TRBV2,.,CASNGPRPQQETQYF,TGTGCCAGCAACGGCCCCAGACCGCAACAAGAGACCCAGTACTTC
.,TRBJ2-4,TRBV11-2,TRBD2,CASGRANIQYF,TGTGCCAGCGGGAGGGCAAACATTCAGTACTTC
.,TRBJ1-3,TRBV9,.,CASSAGQTGNTIYF,TGTGCCAGCAGCGCGGGACAAACTGGAAACACCATATATTTT
once,TRBJ2-1,TRBV13,TRBD2,CASSLGTSAHNEQFF,TGTGCCAGCAGCCTAGGGACTAGCGCTCACAATGAGCAGTTCTTC
few,TRBJ1-2,TRBV2,.,CASSRTEYYGYTF,TGTGCCAGCAGCCGGACAGAGTACTATGGCTACACCTTC
.,TRBJ2-4,TRBV6-1,TRBD1,CASKDRGLTNIQYF,TGTGCCAGCAAAGACAGGGGCCTAACGAACATTCAGTACTTC
.,TRBJ2-7,TRBV6-1,.,CASGWGYEQYF,TGTGCCAGCGGGTGGGGTTACGAGCAGTACTTC
.,TRBJ2-2,TRBV27,TRBD1,CASSLQGPGTGLPGELFF,TGTGCCAGCAGTTTACAAGGCCCCGGGACAGGGCTCCCCGGGGAGCTGTTTTTT
.,TRBJ2-3,TRBV11-3,.,CASSRADTDTQYF,TGTGCCAGCTCAAGGGCAGACACAGATACGCAGTATTTT
.,TRBJ1-5,TRBV23-1,.,CASSQRGGGDQPQHF,TGCGCCAGCAGTCAAAGGGGGGGCGGGGATCAGCCCCAGCATTTT
.,TRBJ1-2,TRBV7-2,.,CASSLHLGLINYGYTF,TGTGCCAGCAGTCTTCACCTGGGACTGATTAACTATGGCTACACCTTC
.,TRBJ2-7,TRBV7-2,.,CASSWTGTGAYEQYF,TGTGCCAGCAGTTGGACCGGGACGGGGGCCTACGAGCAGTACTTC
few,TRBJ1-2,TRBV11-2,.,CASSPWTVDYGYTF,TGTGCCAGCAGCCCCTGGACAGTTGACTATGGCTACACCTTC
.,TRBJ2-3,TRBV5-1,.,CASSLVVTASTDTQYF,TGCGCCAGCAGCTTGGTAGTAACGGCTTCGACAGATACGCAGTATTTT
.,TRBJ1-2,TRBV7-8,.,CASSPRQAEGYTF,TGTGCCAGCAGCCCACGACAGGCTGAGGGCTACACCTTC